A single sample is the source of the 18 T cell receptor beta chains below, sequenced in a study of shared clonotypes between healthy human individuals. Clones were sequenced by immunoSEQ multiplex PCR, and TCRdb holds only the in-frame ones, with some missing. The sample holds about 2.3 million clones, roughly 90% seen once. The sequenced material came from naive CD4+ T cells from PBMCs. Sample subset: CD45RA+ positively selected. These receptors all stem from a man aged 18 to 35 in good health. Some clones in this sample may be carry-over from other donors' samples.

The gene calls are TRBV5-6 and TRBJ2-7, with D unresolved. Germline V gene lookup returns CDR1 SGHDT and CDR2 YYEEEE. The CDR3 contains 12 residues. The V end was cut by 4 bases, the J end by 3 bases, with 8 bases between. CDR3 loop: CASSRGSYEQYF. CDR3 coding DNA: TGTGCCAGCAGCCGCGGCAGCTACGAGCAGTACTTC. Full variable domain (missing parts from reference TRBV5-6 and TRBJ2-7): DAGVTQSPTHLIKTRGQQVTLRCSPKSGHDTVSWYQQALGQGPQFIFQYYEEEERQRGNFPDRFSGHQFPNYSSELNVNALLLGDSALYLCASSRGSYEQYFGPGTRLTVT.

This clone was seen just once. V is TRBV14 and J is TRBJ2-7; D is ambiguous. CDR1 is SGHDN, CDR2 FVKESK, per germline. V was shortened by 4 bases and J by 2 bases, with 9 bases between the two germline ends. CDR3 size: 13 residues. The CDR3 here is CASSRALPYEQYF. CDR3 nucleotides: TGTGCCAGCAGCCGCGCTCTACCCTACGAGCAGTACTTC.

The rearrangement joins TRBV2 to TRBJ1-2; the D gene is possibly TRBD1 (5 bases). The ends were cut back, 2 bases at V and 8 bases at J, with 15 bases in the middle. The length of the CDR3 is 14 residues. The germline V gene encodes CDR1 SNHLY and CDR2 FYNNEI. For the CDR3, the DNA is TGTGCCAGCAGTGAACAGGGAGGTGACGTGGGCTACACCTTC. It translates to CASSEQGGDVGYTF.

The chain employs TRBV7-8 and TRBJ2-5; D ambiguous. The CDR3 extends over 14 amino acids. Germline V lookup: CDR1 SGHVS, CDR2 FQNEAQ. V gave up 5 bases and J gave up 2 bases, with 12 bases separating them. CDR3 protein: CASSPARVQETQYF. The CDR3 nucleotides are TGTGCCAGCAGCCCCGCCCGGGTTCAAGAGACCCAGTACTTC.

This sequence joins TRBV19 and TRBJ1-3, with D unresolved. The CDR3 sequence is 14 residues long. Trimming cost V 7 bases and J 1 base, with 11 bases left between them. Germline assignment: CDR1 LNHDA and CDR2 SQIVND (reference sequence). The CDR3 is CASMGSRSGNTIYF. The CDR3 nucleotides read TGTGCCAGTATGGGATCCCGTTCTGGAAACACCATATATTTT.

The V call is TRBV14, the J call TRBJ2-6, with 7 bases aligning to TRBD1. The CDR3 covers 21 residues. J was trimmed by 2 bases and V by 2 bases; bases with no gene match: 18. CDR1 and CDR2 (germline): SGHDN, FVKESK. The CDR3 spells CASSQTTHVRDSSTGANVLTF. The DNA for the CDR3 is TGTGCCAGCAGCCAAACCACCCACGTACGGGACAGTTCAACTGGGGCCAACGTCCTGACTTTC.

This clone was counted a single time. DNA of the CDR3: TGTGCCAGCAGCCAACCAGGACAGGGGGCGGATACGCAGTATTTT. Its translation is CASSQPGQGADTQYF. The V gene is TRBV4-2, the J gene TRBJ2-3, with 11 bases matching TRBD1. J was trimmed by 6 bases and V by 2 bases; bases with no gene match: 4. Looked up from germline, CDR1 is LGHNA and CDR2 is YNFKEQ. The length of the CDR3 is 15 residues.

CDR3 region: CASSIRSLAGGPGPSYEQYF. CDR3 nucleotides: TGTGCCAGTAGTATCCGATCACTAGCGGGAGGGCCTGGCCCCTCGTACGAGCAGTACTTC. The J gene is TRBJ2-7, the V gene TRBV19, with 13 bases identical to TRBD2. The CDR3 runs to 20 residues. Germline V CDR1 and CDR2: LNHDA, SQIVND (reference sequence). After removal of 3 bases from V and 4 bases from J, the junction contained 18 bases not matched to a gene.

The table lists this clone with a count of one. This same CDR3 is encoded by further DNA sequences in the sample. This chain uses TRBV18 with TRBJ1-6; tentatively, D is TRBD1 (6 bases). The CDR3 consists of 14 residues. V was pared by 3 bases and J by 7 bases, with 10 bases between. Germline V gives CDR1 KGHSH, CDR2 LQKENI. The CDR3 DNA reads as TGTGCCAGCTCACCGACAGGCGGAAATTCACCCCTCCACTTT. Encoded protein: CASSPTGGNSPLHF.

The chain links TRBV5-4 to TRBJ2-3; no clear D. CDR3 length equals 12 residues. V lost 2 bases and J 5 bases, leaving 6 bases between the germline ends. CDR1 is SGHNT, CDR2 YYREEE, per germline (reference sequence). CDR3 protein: CASSFELDTQYF. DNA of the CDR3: TGTGCCAGCAGCTTTGAGCTAGATACGCAGTATTTT.

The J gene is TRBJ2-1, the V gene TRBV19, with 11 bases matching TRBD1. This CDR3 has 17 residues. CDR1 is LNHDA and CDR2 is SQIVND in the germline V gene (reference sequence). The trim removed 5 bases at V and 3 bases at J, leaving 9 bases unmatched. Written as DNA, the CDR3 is TGTGCCAGTAGTTCCTGGGACAGGGGGGAACTCTACAATGAGCAGTTCTTC. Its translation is CASSSWDRGELYNEQFF.

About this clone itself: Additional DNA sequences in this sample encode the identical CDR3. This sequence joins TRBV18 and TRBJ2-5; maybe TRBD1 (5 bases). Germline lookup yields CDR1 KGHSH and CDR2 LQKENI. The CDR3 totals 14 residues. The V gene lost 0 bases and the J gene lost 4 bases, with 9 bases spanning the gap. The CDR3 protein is CASSPPARGETQYF. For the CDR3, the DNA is TGTGCCAGCTCACCACCGGCTAGGGGAGAGACCCAGTACTTC.

The CDR3 bases are TGTGCCAGCAGCTTAGATCGGGGTACAGGGGCTGCCGGGGAGCTGTTTTTT. Protein product: CASSLDRGTGAAGELFF. V and J are TRBV11-3 and TRBJ2-2, with 7 positions matching TRBD1. The V and J ends lost 0 bases and 6 bases, in that order; junction bases with no gene match: 10. Germline CDR1 reads SGHNT; CDR2 reads YENEEA. The CDR3 spans 17 residues.

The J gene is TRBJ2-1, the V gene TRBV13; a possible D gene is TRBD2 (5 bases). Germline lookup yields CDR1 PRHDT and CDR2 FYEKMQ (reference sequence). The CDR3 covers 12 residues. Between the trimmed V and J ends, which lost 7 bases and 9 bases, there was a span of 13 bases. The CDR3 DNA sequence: TGTGCCAGCAACCGTGACGCGGGTGAGCAGTTCTTC. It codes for CASNRDAGEQFF.

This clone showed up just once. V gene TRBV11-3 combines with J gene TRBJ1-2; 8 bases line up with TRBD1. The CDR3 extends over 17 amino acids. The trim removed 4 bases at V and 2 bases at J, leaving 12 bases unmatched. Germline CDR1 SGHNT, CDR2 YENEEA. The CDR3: CASSSLGGQDGNYGYTF. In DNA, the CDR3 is TGTGCCAGCAGCTCTCTCGGGGGACAGGACGGAAACTATGGCTACACCTTC.

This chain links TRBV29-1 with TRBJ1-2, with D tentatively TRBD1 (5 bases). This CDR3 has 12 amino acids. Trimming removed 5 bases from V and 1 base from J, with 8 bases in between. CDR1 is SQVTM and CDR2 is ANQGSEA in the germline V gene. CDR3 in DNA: TGCAGCGTTCCAGGGCATAACTATGGCTACACCTTC. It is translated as CSVPGHNYGYTF.

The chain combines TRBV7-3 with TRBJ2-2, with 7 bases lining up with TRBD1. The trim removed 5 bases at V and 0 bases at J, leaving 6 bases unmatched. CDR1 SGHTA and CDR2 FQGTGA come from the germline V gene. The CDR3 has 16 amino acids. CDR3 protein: CASSLAGTANTGELFF. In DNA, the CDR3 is TGTGCCAGCAGCCTGGCCGGGACAGCGAACACCGGGGAGCTGTTTTTT.

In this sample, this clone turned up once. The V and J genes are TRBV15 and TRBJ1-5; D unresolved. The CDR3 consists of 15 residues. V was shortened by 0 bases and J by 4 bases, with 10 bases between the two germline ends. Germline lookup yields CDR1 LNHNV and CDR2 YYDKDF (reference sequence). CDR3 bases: TGTGCCACCAGCAGAGAGACGGGAAGTAATCAGCCCCAGCATTTT. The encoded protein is CATSRETGSNQPQHF.